The 19 T cell receptor beta chains below all came from one sample that was sequenced in a study of blood T cell repertoires in COVID-19. Sequenced by immunoSEQ multiplex PCR; TCRdb stores in-frame clones only, minus some. The sample comprises roughly 400,000 clones, about 90% of which are singletons, and about 2.3% rests with the top ten. The specimen was peripheral blood. The origin of the receptors is a woman aged 55-69 years with COVID-19, enrolled during active disease.

The V call is TRBV9, the J call TRBJ1-1; D ambiguous. V was clipped by 2 bases and J by 4 bases, with 9 bases between them. Looked up from germline, CDR1 is SGDLS and CDR2 is YYNGEE. The CDR3 extends over 13 amino acids. CDR3 sequence (DNA): TGTGCCAGCAGCGTTTCATCAGGCACTGAAGCTTTCTTT. Translated, it gives CASSVSSGTEAFF.

The J gene is TRBJ1-1, the V gene TRBV28; 8 nucleotides match TRBD1. The CDR3 consists of 15 residues. The V segment lost 1 base and the J segment 4 bases; nucleotides outside the gene matches: 5. Germline V gene data show CDR1 as MDHEN and CDR2 as SYDVKM. The CDR3 protein is CASSLYGRGPTEAFF. The CDR3 DNA follows: TGTGCCAGCAGTTTATATGGCAGGGGGCCCACTGAAGCTTTCTTT.

The chain employs TRBV11-2 and TRBJ1-5; a weak D match, TRBD1 (6 bases). CDR1 is SGHAT and CDR2 is FQNNGV in the germline V gene. The ends were cut back, 1 base at V and 3 bases at J, with 10 bases in the middle. The CDR3 is 15 residues long. In DNA, the CDR3 is TGTGCCAGCAGCTTAGGTCAGGGGTACAATCAGCCCCAGCATTTT. This gives the protein CASSLGQGYNQPQHF.

The chain carries TRBV7-3 and TRBJ1-2; 7 bases are shared with TRBD1. Trimming at V came to 4 bases and at J to 7 bases, leaving 6 bases not matched to a gene. In germline, CDR1 is SGHTA, CDR2 FQGTGA. The CDR3 covers 13 residues. The CDR3 region has the DNA TGTGCCAGCAGCTCGACAGGGCTGGGTGGCTACACCTTC. Its protein product is CASSSTGLGGYTF.

V gene TRBV18 combines with J gene TRBJ2-7; maybe TRBD1 (6 bases). The ends were cut back, 1 base at V and 0 bases at J, with 13 bases in the middle. In germline, CDR1 is KGHSH, CDR2 LQKENI. CDR3 length: 16 residues. The CDR3 sequence: CASSPQTGSSSYEQYF. The CDR3 DNA follows: TGTGCCAGCTCACCACAGACAGGTTCTAGCTCCTACGAGCAGTACTTC. Using reference TRBV18 and TRBJ2-7 for the parts outside the CDR3, the full variable domain is NAGVMQNPRHLVRRRGQEARLRCSPMKGHSHVYWYRQLPEEGLKFMVYLQKENIIDESGMPKERFSAEFPKEGPSILRIQQVVRGDSAAYFCASSPQTGSSSYEQYFGPGTRLTVT.

The chain recombines TRBV23-1 with TRBJ2-7, with 9 bases lining up with TRBD1. TRBV23-1 is reported as an ORF; its role is uncertain. The CDR3 runs to 15 residues. V lost 6 bases, J lost 6 bases, and 12 bases stayed unmatched. CDR3 in DNA: TGCGCCAGCAGCCTGCGTAGGGACAGGGATTGCGAGCAGTACTTC. As protein: CASSLRRDRDCEQYF.

As to this clone: An end of the junction differs from the germline gene, which may be a read error. The CDR3 nucleotides are TGTGCCAGCCTCACAGGCCCCTCTGGGGCCAACGTCCTAACTTTC. This gives the protein CASLTGPSGANVLTF. This sequence joins TRBV6-5 and TRBJ2-6; D is perhaps TRBD1 (5 bases). Germline CDR1 is MNHEY and CDR2 is SVGAGI. The CDR3 covers 15 residues.

This chain uses TRBV11-2 with TRBJ1-4, with 10 bases identical to TRBD1. CDR1 and CDR2 from the germline V gene are SGHAT and FQNNGV. The trim removed 1 base at V and 8 bases at J, leaving 7 bases unmatched. This CDR3 contains 16 residues. The CDR3 is CASSLGPTGGREKLFF. The CDR3 nucleotides read TGTGCCAGCAGCTTAGGCCCGACAGGGGGCAGAGAAAAACTGTTTTTT.

The chain combines TRBV19 with TRBJ1-2; TRBD1 aligns across 8 bases. The CDR3 has 16 amino acids. Trimming cost V 10 bases and J 0 bases; bases outside gene matches: 13. Germline CDR1 is LNHDA and CDR2 is SQIVND (reference sequence). The CDR3 loop is CATRLAGGTANYGYTF. Written as DNA, the CDR3 is TGTGCCACCAGATTGGCAGGGGGCACGGCTAACTATGGCTACACCTTC.

The V gene is TRBV7-2, the J gene TRBJ2-3, with D possibly being TRBD2 (7 bases). The CDR3 length is 13 residues. The germline V and J ends were trimmed by 11 bases and 6 bases, with 18 bases remaining between them. Germline CDR1 and CDR2: SGHTA and FQGNSA. CDR3 protein: CAQVPGGPDTQYF. For the CDR3, the DNA is TGTGCCCAAGTGCCCGGGGGGCCCGATACGCAGTATTTT.

This clone has only a few counts. The V and J genes are TRBV2 and TRBJ2-7; 8 bases are a match to TRBD2. Germline trimming cut 6 bases from V and 1 base from J; bases unmatched to any gene: 5. CDR1 is SNHLY and CDR2 is FYNNEI in the germline V gene. The CDR3 has 14 residues. CDR3 in DNA: TGTGCCAGCAGCGGCGGGGGGACTTCCTACGAGCAGTACTTC. Protein sequence: CASSGGGTSYEQYF.

The V gene is TRBV28, the J gene TRBJ1-2, with D unresolved. This CDR3 spans 12 amino acids. CDR1 is MDHEN and CDR2 is SYDVKM in the germline V gene. The V end was cut by 9 bases, the J end by 0 bases, with 8 bases between. CDR3 region: CASEEANYGYTF. CDR3 nucleotides: TGTGCCAGTGAGGAGGCTAACTATGGCTACACCTTC.

This chain links TRBV14 with TRBJ1-2, with a weak D call TRBD1 (5 bases). Germline assignment: CDR1 SGHDN and CDR2 FVKESK. The V end was cut by 0 bases, the J end by 3 bases, with 8 bases between. The CDR3 is 14 residues long. CDR3 coding DNA: TGTGCCAGCAGCCAAGACCTCAGGGACTATGGCTACACCTTC. Translation: CASSQDLRDYGYTF.

This rearrangement joins TRBV2 to TRBJ1-5, with D unresolved. The CDR3 has 14 amino acids. In germline, CDR1 is SNHLY, CDR2 FYNNEI. Trimming took off 6 bases at V and 7 bases at J, with 16 bases between the two ends. The CDR3, as DNA: TGTGCCAGCAGCGGCGAGGCTCGGTTGCAGCCCCAGCATTTT. As protein: CASSGEARLQPQHF.

The V and J genes are TRBV7-8 and TRBJ2-3; 7 bases fit TRBD1. In germline, CDR1 is SGHVS, CDR2 FQNEAQ. V was pared by 5 bases and J by 7 bases, with 6 bases of the junction left unmatched. CDR3 size: 13 residues. The CDR3 reads CASSLGQQNTQYF. In DNA, the CDR3 is TGTGCCAGCAGCCTGGGACAGCAGAATACGCAGTATTTT.

The CDR3 DNA sequence: TGTGCCAGCTACTCCCCCGGAGACCGTGAAGCTTTCTTT. Its protein is CASYSPGDREAFF. This sequence joins TRBV6-5 and TRBJ1-1; D ambiguous. The CDR3 covers 13 residues. The V gene's germline CDR1 is MNHEY and CDR2 SVGAGI. Trimming took off 8 bases at V and 7 bases at J, with 17 bases between the two ends.

The chain uses TRBV15 and TRBJ1-2, with TRBD1 matching 8 bases. The J segment lost 6 bases and the V segment lost 3 bases, leaving 9 bases of the junction unmatched. This CDR3 has 15 amino acids. Germline V gene sequence: CDR1 LNHNV, CDR2 YYDKDF (reference sequence). As DNA, the CDR3 is TGTGCCACCAGCAGTCGACAGGGGCCGTACGATGGCTACACCTTC. Translating it yields CATSSRQGPYDGYTF. Supplemented by reference TRBV15 and TRBJ1-2, the full variable domain reads DAMVIQNPRYQVTQFGKPVTLSCSQTLNHNVMYWYQQKSSQAPKLLFHYYDKDFNNEADTPDNFQSRRPNTSFCFLDIRSPGLGDTAMYLCATSSRQGPYDGYTFGSGTRLTVV.

This clone was detected a few times. The chain couples TRBV7-8 to TRBJ1-2; D is undetermined. V was clipped by 5 bases and J by 8 bases, with 12 bases between them. There are 12 residues in the CDR3. Germline V gives CDR1 SGHVS, CDR2 FQNEAQ. CDR3 DNA sequence: TGTGCCAGCAGCCTAAGCGGTAGGGGCTACACCTTC. Translated: CASSLSGRGYTF.

The V gene is TRBV25-1, the J gene TRBJ2-7, with 7 bases matching TRBD1. This CDR3 has 12 residues. The ends lost 7 bases at V and 2 bases at J; junction bases unmatched: 2. CDR1 and CDR2 (germline): MGHDK, SYGVNS. The CDR3 coding sequence is TGTGCCAGCATAGGACAGGCCTACGAGCAGTACTTC. It translates to CASIGQAYEQYF.